The present T cell receptor beta chain was sequenced within a study of blood T cell repertoires in COVID-19. Study context: Acute and convalescent COVID-19 specimens originated in the United States, Italy and Spain.

Germline-derived CDR1 and CDR2 are MNHEY and SVGEGT. CDR3 length equals 13 residues. Between the trimmed V and J ends, which lost 2 bases and 2 bases, there was a span of 7 bases. Method: immunoSEQ multiplex PCR; TCRdb's copy keeps in-frame clones and lacks some. Of tens of thousands of clones listed, roughly nine tenths are singletons. Seattle-derived patients entered the study during active infection and were followed longitudinally. What was sequenced was peripheral blood. The chain links TRBV6-2 or TRBV6-3 to TRBJ2-7; maybe TRBD2 (6 bases). The source of this sequence is a man aged 60-69 years with COVID-19, enrolled during active disease. CDR3 sequence (DNA): TGTGCCAGCAGTTACCGGGAGCCCTACGAGCAGTACTTC. Protein: CASSYREPYEQYF.